This T cell receptor beta chain came from a study of blood T cell repertoires in COVID-19. Original processing methods: Amplifying reference gene primers gave estimates of nucleated cell counts. Sequencing was performed with immunoSEQ multiplex PCR; in TCRdb, only in-frame clones are kept and a portion is missing. D and trimming were read from the DNA, whereas the V and J calls and clone size are those reported in that table. The sample contains approximately 290,000 clones, 70% to 90% of which appear only once. Germline CDR1 LNHDA, CDR2 SQIVND (reference sequence). The V gene lost 3 bases and the J gene lost 7 bases, with 12 bases spanning the gap. CDR3 length: 13 amino acids.

The receptor's source is a woman in her thirties who had recovered from COVID-19. V is TRBV19 and J is TRBJ1-1; the D is unclear. Sequencing was carried out using PBMCs or T cells enriched from blood (not recorded which). CDR3 sequence: CASSMGDGGEAFF. For the CDR3, the DNA is TGTGCCAGTAGTATGGGAGACGGCGGTGAAGCTTTCTTT.